These 12 T cell receptor beta chains originate from one sample sequenced in a study of blood T cell repertoires in COVID-19 (dated by TCRdb to about 2020). Library method: the immunoSEQ multiplex PCR assay. TCRdb mirrors the immuneACCESS table, restricted to in-frame sequences. Some clones are absent from its copies; in checked studies, under half trace to an unresolved V gene, and the reason for the others is unknown. The sample yields around 700,000 clones; 85% to 90% were counted once. Approximately 0.3% of the sample is in the top ten clones. Sequencing input: peripheral blood. The receptors derive from a woman under 30 with acute or convalescent COVID-19.

The chain has TRBV29-1 and TRBJ1-2; no clear D. The V gene lost 2 bases and the J gene lost 3 bases, with 13 bases spanning the gap. The CDR3 runs to 14 residues. Germline CDR1 and CDR2: SQVTM and ANQGSEA. CDR3 loop: CSVELGSGDYGYTF. The DNA for the CDR3 is TGCAGCGTTGAATTAGGGTCCGGGGACTATGGCTACACCTTC.

The CDR3, as DNA: TGTGCCAGCAGCTTTGGACAGGCTGACCAATATACGCAGTATTTT. Amino acids: CASSFGQADQYTQYF. This rearrangement joins TRBV7-9 to TRBJ2-3, with TRBD1 matching 7 bases. This CDR3 is built from 15 residues. Trimming removed 3 bases from V and 7 bases from J; junction bases left unmatched: 10. From germline, CDR1 is SEHNR and CDR2 FQNEAQ (reference sequence). The variable domain in full, completed from reference TRBV7-9 and TRBJ2-3, reads DTGVSQNPRHKITKRGQNVTFRCDPISEHNRLYWYRQTLGQGPEFLTYFQNEAQLEKSRLLSDRFSAERPKGSFSTLEIQRTEQGDSAMYLCASSFGQADQYTQYFGPGTRLTVL.

This clone was counted once. The J gene is TRBJ2-7, the V gene TRBV6-5, with a possible D match to TRBD1 (5 bases). V was clipped by 4 bases and J by 2 bases, with 15 bases between them. Germline-derived CDR1 and CDR2 are MNHEY and SVGAGI. The length of the CDR3 is 15 residues. The CDR3 loop reads CASSSRLPTAYEQYF. DNA for the CDR3: TGTGCCAGCAGTTCGAGACTCCCGACAGCCTACGAGCAGTACTTC.

In nucleotides, the CDR3 is TGTGCCAACACGGGACAGGCTTTCTATGGCTACACCTTC. This translates into CANTGQAFYGYTF. The chain employs TRBV6-6 and TRBJ1-2; TRBD1 agrees at 8 bases. CDR1 MNHNY and CDR2 SVGAGI come from the germline V gene (reference sequence). The CDR3 totals 13 residues. J gave up 4 bases and V 10 bases, and 8 bases lay outside the gene matches.

The chain employs TRBV4-1 and TRBJ1-3; 8 nucleotides align to TRBD1. The CDR3 contains 16 residues. V shed 1 base and J 6 bases; nucleotides not matched to a gene: 8. CDR1 and CDR2 (germline): MGHRA, YSYEKL. The CDR3 spells CASSQVGQGAVNTIYF. Written as DNA, the CDR3 is TGCGCCAGCAGCCAAGTAGGCCAGGGGGCCGTAAACACCATATATTTT.

The gene calls are TRBV6-4 and TRBJ2-2; no clear D gene. This CDR3 comprises 15 residues. V shed 3 bases and J shed 2 bases, with 10 bases lying between them. Germline V CDR1 and CDR2: MRHNA, SNTAGT. In DNA form, the CDR3 reads TGTGCCAGCAGTGAAGTCGCAGGAAACACCGGGGAGCTGTTTTTT. Translating it yields CASSEVAGNTGELFF.

The chain joins TRBV2 to TRBJ2-7, with D perhaps TRBD2 (6 bases). This CDR3 is 14 amino acids long. The V and J ends lost 3 bases and 3 bases respectively, with 12 bases between them. The V gene's germline CDR1 is SNHLY and CDR2 FYNNEI. The CDR3 region has the DNA TGTGCCAGCAGTGACACTAGCCTACACTACGAGCAGTACTTC. Residues: CASSDTSLHYEQYF. Filled out from reference TRBV2 and TRBJ2-7, the complete variable domain reads EPEVTQTPSHQVTQMGQEVILRCVPISNHLYFYWYRQILGQKVEFLVSFYNNEISEKSEIFDDQFSVERPDGSNFTLKIRSTKLEDSAMYFCASSDTSLHYEQYFGPGTRLTVT.

This chain joins TRBV9 and TRBJ1-6; D is perhaps TRBD1 (6 bases). Germline V gives CDR1 SGDLS, CDR2 YYNGEE. V was trimmed by 7 bases and J by 8 bases, leaving 13 bases between them. The CDR3 extends over 13 amino acids. The chain's CDR3 is CASAGARDSPLHF. The CDR3 nucleotides are TGTGCCAGCGCAGGGGCAAGGGATTCACCCCTCCACTTT.

The gene calls are TRBV29-1 and TRBJ1-1, with 8 bases identical to TRBD1. The CDR3 consists of 16 residues. Trimming took 4 bases from V and 0 from J; bases not matched to a gene: 10. In germline, CDR1 is SQVTM, CDR2 ANQGSEA. The CDR3 region is CSVGYWTGRLNTEAFF. CDR3 bases: TGCAGCGTTGGGTATTGGACAGGGCGTTTGAACACTGAAGCTTTCTTT.

The chain is built from TRBV9 and TRBJ2-2, with 9 bases matching TRBD1. Germline lookup yields CDR1 SGDLS and CDR2 YYNGEE. Unmatched junction bases numbered 10, after V lost 9 bases and J lost 4 bases. The CDR3 totals 15 residues. The CDR3 DNA follows: TGTGCCACTTCCCCGGGACAGGGCCGCACCGGGGAGCTGTTTTTT. Protein sequence: CATSPGQGRTGELFF.

This clone occurred once. The V and J genes are TRBV11-2 and TRBJ1-1; possibly TRBD1 for D (5 bases). The CDR3 spans 16 residues. V was cut by 2 bases and J by 1 base, with 14 bases left in between. From germline, CDR1 is SGHAT and CDR2 FQNNGV. The CDR3: CASSLWLTGSNTEAFF. The CDR3 DNA reads as TGTGCCAGCAGCTTATGGTTAACAGGTTCGAACACTGAAGCTTTCTTT.

This chain connects TRBV7-6 to TRBJ2-3, with D perhaps TRBD1 (6 bases). The CDR3 has 12 residues. The V gene's germline CDR1 is SGHVS and CDR2 FNYEAQ. V gave up 5 bases and J gave up 4 bases, with 7 bases separating them. The CDR3 protein is CASSGQSDTQYF. The CDR3 DNA reads as TGTGCCAGCAGCGGACAGTCAGATACGCAGTATTTT.